The 27 T cell receptor beta chains presented below share a single source sample, sequenced in a study of blood T cell repertoires in COVID-19. The repertoire was sequenced with immunoSEQ multiplex PCR; TCRdb's copy has only in-frame clones and lacks some. The sample includes about 160,000 clones, approximately 90% of them seen just once. The sequencing input was peripheral blood. Receptors originate from a woman aged 60-75 years who had recovered from COVID-19.

V usage is TRBV6-5 and J usage is TRBJ2-5; D is possibly TRBD1 (6 bases). The germline gives CDR1 MNHEY, CDR2 SVGAGI. This CDR3 comprises 14 residues. V lost 4 bases to trimming and J lost 5 bases, with 14 bases between them. The CDR3 DNA reads as TGTGCCAGCAGTTGGGGACACAAAGGGGAGACCCAGTACTTC. It yields the protein CASSWGHKGETQYF.

This chain connects TRBV5-4 to TRBJ1-1, with TRBD1 as a possible D gene (5 bases). Trimming left V 0 bases short and J 4 bases short, with 10 bases between. The length of the CDR3 is 14 residues. The V gene's germline CDR1 is SGHNT and CDR2 YYREEE (reference sequence). The CDR3 sequence is CASSLAQGGTEAFF. For the CDR3, the DNA is TGTGCCAGCAGCTTGGCCCAGGGTGGCACTGAAGCTTTCTTT.

This sequence joins TRBV28 and TRBJ2-1, with TRBD1 identical over 7 bases. This CDR3 region has 16 residues. Germline loops: CDR1 MDHEN, CDR2 SYDVKM. Losses at the gene ends were 4 bases for V and 5 bases for J; bases not matched to a gene: 11. This CDR3 reads CASSSYRDSLDNEQFF. The CDR3 DNA follows: TGTGCCAGCAGTTCATACCGGGACAGTCTTGACAATGAGCAGTTCTTC. Based on the CDR3 plus reference TRBV28 and TRBJ2-1, the full variable domain is DVKVTQSSRYLVKRTGEKVFLECVQDMDHENMFWYRQDPGLGLRLIYFSYDVKMKEKGDIPEGYSVSREKKERFSLILESASTNQTSMYLCASSSYRDSLDNEQFFGPGTRLTVL.

V usage is TRBV28 and J usage is TRBJ2-7; D is ambiguous. The CDR3 runs 12 residues. Trimming removed 2 bases at V and 3 bases at J, with 5 bases between. Germline CDR1 and CDR2: MDHEN and SYDVKM. The CDR3 nucleotides read TGTGCCAGCAGTTTACTTAACTACGAGCAGTACTTC. It codes for CASSLLNYEQYF. The full variable domain, in which reference TRBV28 and TRBJ2-7 provide the parts outside the CDR3, is DVKVTQSSRYLVKRTGEKVFLECVQDMDHENMFWYRQDPGLGLRLIYFSYDVKMKEKGDIPEGYSVSREKKERFSLILESASTNQTSMYLCASSLLNYEQYFGPGTRLTVT.

The V and J genes are TRBV4-1 and TRBJ1-1; TRBD1 matches at 7 bases. V gave up 5 bases and J gave up 1 base; unmatched junction bases: 7. The CDR3 loop spans 15 amino acids. Germline CDR1 is MGHRA and CDR2 is YSYEKL. DNA for the CDR3: TGCGCCAGCAGCAGTACCGGGACAGCGAACACTGAAGCTTTCTTT. It translates to CASSSTGTANTEAFF.

This clone was seen only once. The chain links TRBV5-6 to TRBJ1-3, with TRBD1 as a possible D gene (5 bases). The V end lost 1 base, the J end lost 4 bases, and 12 bases lay between the germline ends. From germline, CDR1 is SGHDT and CDR2 YYEEEE. The CDR3 covers 15 residues. CDR3 protein: CASSLSIRAGNTIYF. As DNA, the CDR3 is TGTGCCAGCAGCTTGAGCATCAGGGCAGGAAACACCATATATTTT.

The V gene is TRBV5-1, the J gene TRBJ1-2; 9 bases align to TRBD1. CDR3 length: 15 residues. Germline V gene sequence: CDR1 SGHRS, CDR2 YFSETQ. The V segment lost 4 bases and the J segment 4 bases; nucleotides outside the gene matches: 8. The CDR3 reads CASSTTGGESYGYTF. The CDR3, as DNA: TGCGCCAGCAGCACGACAGGGGGAGAGAGCTATGGCTACACCTTC. The full variable domain, its missing parts supplied by reference TRBV5-1 and TRBJ1-2, is KAGVTQTPRYLIKTRGQQVTLSCSPISGHRSVSWYQQTPGQGLQFLFEYFSETQRNKGNFPGRFSGRQFSNSRSEMNVSTLELGDSALYLCASSTTGGESYGYTFGSGTRLTVV.

Written as DNA, the CDR3 is TGCGCCAGCAGCTTGGGGGCTAGCGGGGTATCCTACGAGCAGTACTTC. This sequence encodes CASSLGASGVSYEQYF. The chain uses TRBV5-1 and TRBJ2-7, with TRBD2 identical over 9 bases. The CDR3 loop spans 16 amino acids. The trim removed 0 bases at V and 1 base at J, leaving 5 bases unmatched. Germline V gene sequence: CDR1 SGHRS, CDR2 YFSETQ.

The chain combines TRBV6-5 with TRBJ1-4; TRBD1 aligns across 7 bases. J lost 6 bases, V lost 8 bases, and 6 bases had no gene match. The CDR3 sequence is 13 residues long. CDR1 is MNHEY and CDR2 is SVGAGI in the germline V gene. CDR3 nucleotide sequence: TGTGCCAGCGGGGACAGTGGGTATGAAAAACTGTTTTTT. Translation: CASGDSGYEKLFF.

The V and J genes are TRBV6-5 and TRBJ2-7; D ambiguous. The CDR3 has 14 amino acids. Per germline, CDR1 MNHEY and CDR2 SVGAGI. V was trimmed by 2 bases and J by 5 bases, leaving 13 bases between them. The CDR3 nucleotides read TGTGCCAGCAGTTACAGTCTGGCGACTCACGAGCAGTACTTC. Translated: CASSYSLATHEQYF.

This rearrangement joins TRBV2 to TRBJ2-1; 8 bases fit TRBD2. This CDR3 has 15 amino acids. V trimming: 4 bases; J trimming: 1 base; junction bases outside the gene matches: 3. Germline lookup yields CDR1 SNHLY and CDR2 FYNNEI. CDR3 bases: TGTGCCAGCAGTGCGGGGGGGCGGTCCTACAATGAGCAGTTCTTC. Translating gives CASSAGGRSYNEQFF.

The CDR3 coding sequence is TGTGCCAGCAGTTACGGGCACTCTGGAAACACCATATATTTT. This codes for CASSYGHSGNTIYF. The chain has TRBV6-2 or TRBV6-3 and TRBJ1-3; D remains ambiguous. Germline lookup yields CDR1 MNHEY and CDR2 SVGEGT. The CDR3 covers 14 residues. The V gene lost 2 bases and the J gene lost 0 bases, with 5 bases spanning the gap.

J is TRBJ1-6 and V is TRBV6-5; 9 nucleotides agree with TRBD1. Germline V gene lookup returns CDR1 MNHEY and CDR2 SVGAGI. With V trimmed by 4 bases and J by 8 bases, 6 bases remained unmatched. This CDR3 is built from 15 residues. The CDR3 coding sequence is TGTGCCAGCAGTTCCCCCGGGACAGGGTATTCACCCCTCCACTTT. It translates to CASSSPGTGYSPLHF.

This clone was detected only a few times. The chain is built from TRBV19 and TRBJ2-7; D gene ambiguous. V was pared by 5 bases and J by 3 bases, with 11 bases between. The CDR3 is 13 residues long. In germline, CDR1 is LNHDA, CDR2 SQIVND (reference sequence). The CDR3: CASSPGLYYEQYF. Written as DNA, the CDR3 is TGTGCCAGTAGTCCCGGTCTGTACTACGAGCAGTACTTC.

This chain uses TRBV3-1 (or the pseudogene TRBV3-2) with TRBJ1-5; TRBD1 aligns across 7 bases. The CDR3 is 12 amino acids. In germline, CDR1 is LGHDT, CDR2 YNNKEL (reference sequence). The V gene end was trimmed by 4 bases and the J gene end by 6 bases; junction bases not matched to a gene: 0. CDR3 in amino acids: CASSRDSQPQHF. CDR3 nucleotide sequence: TGTGCCAGCAGCCGGGACAGTCAGCCCCAGCATTTT.

This clone was seen a few times. The gene calls are TRBV4-2 and TRBJ2-5; TRBD2 matches at 8 bases. The V gene end was trimmed by 0 bases and the J gene end by 5 bases; junction bases not matched to a gene: 5. The CDR3 is 15 amino acids. CDR1 is LGHNA, CDR2 YNFKEQ, per germline. CDR3 region: CASSQEERGGETQYF. The CDR3 DNA is TGTGCCAGCAGCCAAGAGGAACGGGGGGGCGAGACCCAGTACTTC.

This sequence joins TRBV2 and TRBJ2-5; 8 nucleotides match TRBD2. With 6 bases clipped from V and 5 bases from J, the junction kept 11 bases outside the gene matches. The length of the CDR3 is 15 residues. Germline CDR1 SNHLY, CDR2 FYNNEI. CDR3 sequence: CASRRGLGIRETQYF. As DNA, the CDR3 is TGTGCCAGCAGACGGGGACTAGGGATACGGGAGACCCAGTACTTC.

The chain recombines TRBV29-1 with TRBJ2-3; TRBD2 aligns across 9 bases. V shed 3 bases and J 0 bases; nucleotides not matched to a gene: 4. The CDR3 is made up of 15 amino acids. CDR1 is SQVTM, CDR2 ANQGSEA, per germline. As DNA, the CDR3 is TGCAGCGTTGACCTAGCGGGGTCTAGCACAGATACGCAGTATTTT. Its protein product is CSVDLAGSSTDTQYF.

In the case of this clone: The same CDR3 can be traced to other DNA sequences in this sample. This sequence joins TRBV5-1 and TRBJ2-1; 7 bases agree with TRBD2. The junction had 7 bases not matched to a gene; V was cut back by 7 bases and J by 0 bases. Germline V gives CDR1 SGHRS, CDR2 YFSETQ. This CDR3 contains 15 residues. CDR3 in DNA: TGCGCCAGCTCGTTTGGCGGGGGCTCCTACAATGAGCAGTTCTTC. Encoded protein: CASSFGGGSYNEQFF.

The gene calls are TRBV20-1 and TRBJ2-7; D is possibly TRBD1 (5 bases). There are 11 residues in the CDR3. Germline CDR1 is DFQATT and CDR2 is SNEGSKA (reference sequence). The V gene lost 4 bases and the J gene lost 3 bases, with 7 bases spanning the gap. CDR3 nucleotides: TGCAGTGCTATAGACAGCTACGAGCAGTACTTC. Protein sequence: CSAIDSYEQYF.

V and J are TRBV6-5 and TRBJ2-3, with 11 positions matching TRBD2. There are 15 residues in the CDR3. The trim removed 6 bases at V and 1 base at J, leaving 3 bases unmatched. The germline CDR1 and CDR2 sequences are MNHEY and SVGAGI. The CDR3 bases are TGTGCCAGCAGCCAGGGACTAGCGGGCACAGATACGCAGTATTTT. Its protein product is CASSQGLAGTDTQYF.

This chain uses TRBV2 with TRBJ1-2; 8 nucleotides agree with TRBD1. V lost 4 bases to trimming and J lost 7 bases; unmatched junction nucleotides: 8. The V gene's germline CDR1 is SNHLY and CDR2 FYNNEI. The CDR3 is 14 residues long. The CDR3 spells CASSARQGRVGYTF. CDR3 in DNA: TGTGCCAGCAGTGCCCGACAGGGGAGGGTTGGCTACACCTTC. The whole variable domain, remainder taken from reference TRBV2 and TRBJ1-2, is EPEVTQTPSHQVTQMGQEVILRCVPISNHLYFYWYRQILGQKVEFLVSFYNNEISEKSEIFDDQFSVERPDGSNFTLKIRSTKLEDSAMYFCASSARQGRVGYTFGSGTRLTVV.

This clone was recorded only once. V usage is TRBV5-1 and J usage is TRBJ1-1, with D perhaps matching TRBD1 (6 bases). The CDR3 runs to 15 residues. Germline-derived CDR1 and CDR2 are SGHRS and YFSETQ. Trimming removed 0 bases at V and 4 bases at J, with 13 bases between. Written as DNA, the CDR3 is TGCGCCAGCAGCTTGGTCAGGGGCAAAGGCACTGAAGCTTTCTTT. Translation gives CASSLVRGKGTEAFF.

The chain joins TRBV12-3 or TRBV12-4 to TRBJ2-5; D is uncertain. The CDR3 is made up of 12 amino acids. Trimming removed 3 bases from V and 4 bases from J, with 6 bases in between. The CDR3 reads CASSFPGETQYF. The CDR3 bases are TGTGCCAGCAGTTTTCCAGGAGAGACCCAGTACTTC.

This CDR3 reads CSVAQVWDREGETQYF. Written as DNA, the CDR3 is TGCAGCGTCGCCCAGGTTTGGGACAGGGAAGGAGAGACCCAGTACTTC. The J gene is TRBJ2-5, the V gene TRBV29-1; 9 nucleotides align to TRBD1. Germline values: CDR1 SQVTM, CDR2 ANQGSEA. After removal of 6 bases from V and 4 bases from J, the junction contained 15 bases not matched to a gene. This CDR3 has 16 amino acids.

The chain joins TRBV3-1 (or the pseudogene TRBV3-2) to TRBJ1-4, with D maybe TRBD1 (5 bases). Deletions cut 1 base from V and 8 bases from J, with 11 bases between. CDR3 length: 14 residues. Germline lookup yields CDR1 LGHDT and CDR2 YNNKEL (reference sequence). The chain's CDR3 is CASSQGRAGEKLFF. The CDR3 DNA reads TGTGCCAGCAGCCAAGGACGGGCAGGGGAAAAACTGTTTTTT.

This rearrangement joins TRBV2 to TRBJ1-1; 7 bases map to TRBD1. CDR3 length: 16 residues. J lost 5 bases, V lost 4 bases, and 13 bases had no gene match. Germline V gene sequence: CDR1 SNHLY, CDR2 FYNNEI. The CDR3 nucleotides are TGTGCCAGCAGTGTTCTAAATCGACAGGGAGTAACTGAAGCTTTCTTT. Translation: CASSVLNRQGVTEAFF. The whole variable domain, remainder taken from reference TRBV2 and TRBJ1-1, is EPEVTQTPSHQVTQMGQEVILRCVPISNHLYFYWYRQILGQKVEFLVSFYNNEISEKSEIFDDQFSVERPDGSNFTLKIRSTKLEDSAMYFCASSVLNRQGVTEAFFGQGTRLTVV.